Presented here are 16 T cell receptor beta chains from one specimen sequenced in a study of vaccination and CD4 T cells after COVID-19. Documented treatment: roughly 11-day PBMC culture with coronavirus spike peptide pools or control peptides (ViraFEST assay). Which antigens these TCRs recognize remains unknown. Researchers used the Oncomine TCR Beta short-read assay to sequence DNA from cultured CD4+ T cells. TCRdb fed the PCR reads into MiXCR, producing one record per CDR3 protein. The table includes 10,000 to 15,000 distinct CDR3 sequences, just over 60% detected once. Sequenced input: CD4+ T cells from blood, cultured in vitro. The receptors originated from a human donor who had recovered from COVID-19.

The chain couples TRBV27 to TRBJ2-6; D may correspond to TRBD1 or TRBD2 (5 bases each). Trimming cost V 4 bases and J 2 bases, with 9 bases left between them. Germline V CDR1 and CDR2: MNHEY, SMNVEV (reference sequence). The CDR3 contains 15 residues. The CDR3 loop reads CASSWDPPGANVLTF. In DNA form, the CDR3 reads TGTGCCAGCAGTTGGGACCCACCTGGGGCCAACGTCCTGACTTTC.

This clonotype was recorded once. The chain links TRBV6-2 or TRBV6-3 to TRBJ2-5, with 12 bases that match TRBD2. Germline loops: CDR1 MNHEY, CDR2 SVGEGT. There are 16 residues in the CDR3. V was clipped by 6 bases and J by 5 bases; unmatched bases: 10. The CDR3, as DNA: TGTGCCAGCAGGGGGGGACTAGCGGGTCCCAGGGAGACCCAGTACTTC. Translated: CASRGGLAGPRETQYF.

The rearrangement joins TRBV24-1 to TRBJ2-2; D uncertain. CDR1 is KGHDR and CDR2 is SFDVKD in the germline V gene. The CDR3 runs 16 residues. Trimming left V 3 bases short and J 2 bases short, with 12 bases between. The CDR3 here is CATSDRRGGNTGELFF. The CDR3 DNA reads as TGTGCCACCAGTGATAGAAGAGGTGGAAACACCGGGGAGCTGTTTTTT.

To note about this clonotype: This may stem from a read error, because a much larger clone lies one nucleotide away. In DNA, the CDR3 is TGTGCCAGCAGGGAGGGGGGGGGCAGTGCAGATACGCAGTATTTT. This translates into CASREGGGSADTQYF. V is TRBV2 and J is TRBJ2-3; possible D gene TRBD2, 7 bases. Per the germline V gene, CDR1 is SNHLY and CDR2 is FYNNEI. This CDR3 has 15 amino acids. The V and J ends lost 6 bases and 4 bases respectively, with 17 bases between them.

This chain links TRBV7-2 with TRBJ1-1; no definite D call. There are 14 residues in the CDR3. Trimming took 1 base from V and 0 from J, leaving 6 bases between them. Germline lookup yields CDR1 SGHTA and CDR2 FQGNSA. The CDR3 spells CASSLGYMNTEAFF. As DNA, the CDR3 is TGTGCCAGCAGCTTAGGTTACATGAACACTGAAGCTTTCTTT.

This clonotype was recorded a few times. The CDR3 reads CASSLVPGQFYGYTF. CDR3 DNA sequence: TGTGCCAGCAGCTTAGTTCCGGGACAGTTCTATGGCTACACCTTC. The V call is TRBV7-6, the J call TRBJ1-2; 7 bases match TRBD1. Germline trimming cut 1 base from V and 4 bases from J; bases unmatched to any gene: 6. CDR1 and CDR2 (germline): SGHVS, FNYEAQ. This CDR3 spans 15 amino acids. Full variable domain (remainder filled in from reference TRBV7-6 and TRBJ1-2): GAGVSQSPRYKVTKRGQDVALRCDPISGHVSLYWYRQALGQGPEFLTYFNYEAQQDKSGLPNDRFSAERPEGSISTLTIQRTEQRDSAMYRCASSLVPGQFYGYTFGSGTRLTVV.

This chain links TRBV7-6 with TRBJ1-2; D might be TRBD1 (6 bases). Trimming shortened V by 1 base and J by 7 bases, and 13 bases separated the two germline ends. Germline loops: CDR1 SGHVS, CDR2 FNYEAQ. The CDR3 is made up of 14 amino acids. CDR3: CASSLGTVRSGYTF. CDR3 nucleotides: TGTGCCAGCAGCTTAGGGACAGTCCGGAGTGGCTACACCTTC.

V gene TRBV10-3 combines with J gene TRBJ1-2; the match to TRBD1 covers 7 bases. This CDR3 comprises 15 residues. V shed 0 bases and J 0 bases; nucleotides not matched to a gene: 1. The germline V gene encodes CDR1 ENHRY and CDR2 SYGVKD. The CDR3 bases are TGTGCCATCAGTGAGTCACAGGGGACTAACTATGGCTACACCTTC. This encodes CAISESQGTNYGYTF.

The V and J genes are TRBV5-1 and TRBJ2-3; D call uncertain. Per the germline V gene, CDR1 is SGHRS and CDR2 is YFSETQ. Trimming removed 4 bases at V and 2 bases at J, with 8 bases between. This CDR3 has 13 residues. The CDR3 spells CASSRGVTDTQYF. CDR3 coding DNA: TGCGCCAGCAGCCGCGGAGTCACAGATACGCAGTATTTT.

The chain has TRBV20-1 and TRBJ2-7, with TRBD1 as a possible D gene (6 bases). The V gene's germline CDR1 is DFQATT and CDR2 SNEGSKA (reference sequence). CDR3 length: 12 amino acids. Trimming left V 8 bases short and J 0 bases short, with 11 bases between. This CDR3 reads CSMTDSSYEQYF. The CDR3 DNA reads as TGCAGTATGACGGACAGCTCCTACGAGCAGTACTTC.

This clonotype was seen a handful of times. J is TRBJ2-2 and V is TRBV7-2; possibly TRBD1 for D (5 bases). Germline V CDR1 and CDR2: SGHTA, FQGNSA. V was trimmed by 2 bases and J by 1 base, leaving 8 bases between them. The CDR3 totals 15 residues. The CDR3 here is CASSLYRRNTGELFF. As DNA, the CDR3 is TGTGCCAGCAGCTTATACAGGCGGAACACCGGGGAGCTGTTTTTT.

For this clonotype: One junction end does not reproduce the germline sequence, and a read error may be involved. This sequence joins TRBV19 and TRBJ1-2, with 12 bases matching TRBD1. This CDR3 comprises 15 residues. CDR1 LNHDA and CDR2 SQIVND come from the germline V gene (reference sequence). The CDR3: CASSIDSRDRGPSGF. DNA of the CDR3: TGTGCCAGTAGTATAGATTCCCGGGACAGGGGGCCTTCTGGCTTC.

V usage is TRBV7-2 and J usage is TRBJ1-2; no reliable D call. Germline CDR1 reads SGHTA; CDR2 reads FQGNSA. This CDR3 comprises 14 residues. The V gene lost 6 bases and the J gene lost 4 bases, with 15 bases spanning the gap. The CDR3, as DNA: TGTGCCAGCAGTCTTGCCGGGAGAGCCTATGGCTACACCTTC. It encodes CASSLAGRAYGYTF.

This clonotype has more than one count but fewer than ten. This chain joins TRBV27 and TRBJ2-5; D may be TRBD1 (6 bases). V lost 6 bases and J lost 4, with 12 bases in between. CDR1 and CDR2 (germline): MNHEY, SMNVEV (reference sequence). The CDR3 spans 13 residues. In nucleotides, the CDR3 is TGTGCCAGCAGGAAGGACAGAACAGAGACCCAGTACTTC. It specifies CASRKDRTETQYF.

The chain has TRBV20-1 and TRBJ1-2; 7 positions agree with TRBD1. V shed 6 bases and J 3 bases; nucleotides not matched to a gene: 7. This CDR3 spans 13 amino acids. Germline V gives CDR1 DFQATT, CDR2 SNEGSKA (reference sequence). This CDR3 is CSAATGWDYGYTF. In DNA form, the CDR3 reads TGCAGTGCCGCGACAGGGTGGGACTATGGCTACACCTTC.

This clonotype was observed once. The rearrangement links TRBV24-1 to TRBJ2-1, with 10 bases aligning to TRBD2. Per germline, CDR1 KGHDR and CDR2 SFDVKD. The CDR3 has 15 amino acids. Trimming at V came to 3 bases and at J to 4 bases, leaving 2 bases not matched to a gene. The CDR3 nucleotides read TGTGCCACCAGTGATGCGACTAGCGGGTACAATGAGCAGTTCTTC. This codes for CATSDATSGYNEQFF.